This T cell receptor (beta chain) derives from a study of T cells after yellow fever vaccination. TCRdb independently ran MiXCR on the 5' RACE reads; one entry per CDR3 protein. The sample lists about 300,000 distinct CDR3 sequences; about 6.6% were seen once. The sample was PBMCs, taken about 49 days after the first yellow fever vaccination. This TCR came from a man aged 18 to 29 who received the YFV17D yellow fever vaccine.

Here the CDR3 DNA reads TGTGCCAGCAGCTTAGTCGAAGTCACAGATACGCAGTATTTT. Residues: CASSLVEVTDTQYF. This rearrangement joins TRBV7-9 to TRBJ2-3; no reliable D call. The germline V gene has CDR1 SEHNR and CDR2 FQNEAQ (reference sequence). The V gene lost 1 base and the J gene lost 2 bases, with 7 bases spanning the gap. This CDR3 is 14 amino acids long.